This TCR beta chain was documented in a study of blood T cell repertoires in COVID-19 (dated by TCRdb to 2020 to 2022). About the full investigation: Samples from collaborators originated in the United States, Italy and Spain and spanned both the acute and convalescent phases of COVID-19. The prospective study material was composed of cDNA or gDNA derived from T cells, B-cell-depleted T cells, or PBMCs. Subjects who had been exposed to COVID-19, were actively infected with it, or had recovered from it provided the deeply sampled blood TCRbeta repertoires that made up the dataset. The repertoires were made available in a free public database intended to serve as a resource for research on the immune response to SARS-CoV-2. Samples were obtained from the ongoing ImmuneRACE study (first 160 participants) and from 1,000 to 1,500 subjects provided by 6 global collaborators. Nearly every sample came with metadata listing a de-identified subject ID, COVID-19 status, age in years and sex. HLA class I and class II types, where available, came from metadata supplied by the sample provider rather than from assay-based typing.

What the research found in general, with its limitations: The quantity of clinical and demographic metadata differed by source and by participant and was supplied without curation.

TCRbeta CDR3 regions were amplified from genomic DNA by means of the immunoSEQ Assay, a bias-controlled multiplex PCR. The study's own analysis went as follows. The number of nucleated cells in each sample was estimated by amplification of reference gene primers within the assay. Sequence reads were collapsed and filtered to measure the absolute abundance of every unique TCRbeta CDR3 rearrangement. For each sample, productive Simpson clonality was calculated as the square root of Simpson's diversity index across productive rearrangements. TCRdb stores this immuneACCESS table with in-frame sequences only. Part of the clones is absent; in the studies checked, under half of the shortfall reflects unresolved V genes, and no reason is known for the rest. The DNA gave D and trimming, while V, J and clone size come from that table. This sample gives around 220,000 clones in total; over 75% of them show up just once. 5.1% of the sample comes from the top ten.

Details on this clone: The clone's antigen remains unknown. Base qualities are missing; no much larger clone stands one base away.

The collaborating institutions used their own protocols to collect whole blood in K2EDTA tubes. For TCRbeta analysis, collaborators shipped samples as frozen whole blood, isolated PBMCs, or DNA extracted from either of those sample types. The CDR3 measures 15 amino acids from cysteine to phenylalanine. Solely the CDR3 DNA is kept, with 45 bases framed from the first base. CDR1 LNHDA and CDR2 SQIVND are derived from the germline V gene (reference sequence). Germline trimming amounts to 3 bases on V and 4 bases on J, with 7 as the count of junction bases outside the gene matches. The V and J genes are TRBV19 and TRBJ1-1; TRBD1 aligns with 8 central bases. The sample comprised peripheral blood. This clonotype originated in a human donor in a cohort sampled during active COVID-19. The nucleotides read TGTGCCAGTAGTATCTCAGGGGGCAGTATCACTGAAGCTTTCTTT. This gives the protein CASSISGGSITEAFF.